Presented here are 32 T cell receptor beta chains from one specimen sequenced in a study of cytomegalovirus exposure and HLA in healthy donors. PCR primers comprised 60 Vbeta and 13 Jbeta primers. Some clones are missing from TCRdb's copy, which holds only in-frame ones; the method was immunoSEQ multiplex PCR. This sample has under 200,000 clones; approximately 82% occur once, and the top ten carry 1.5%. Sample: PBMCs. These receptors all stem from a male donor in good health and CMV-seronegative.

This clone was observed a few times. The chain couples TRBV7-3 to TRBJ1-1; maybe TRBD1 (5 bases). The CDR3 runs to 13 residues. CDR1 and CDR2 (germline): SGHTA, FQGTGA. V was cut by 5 bases and J by 1 base, with 8 bases left in between. CDR3 sequence reads: CASSPTGNTEAFF. The CDR3 DNA reads as TGTGCCAGCAGCCCCACAGGGAACACTGAAGCTTTCTTT.

The chain links TRBV7-9 to TRBJ1-3; D uncertain. V was cut by 3 bases and J by 0 bases, with 9 bases left in between. This CDR3 is 15 amino acids long. CDR1 and CDR2 from the germline V gene are SEHNR and FQNEAQ (reference sequence). Here the CDR3 DNA reads TGTGCCAGCAGCTTTGACTTAACCTCTGGAAACACCATATATTTT. Protein: CASSFDLTSGNTIYF.

The chain carries TRBV19 and TRBJ1-5, with 7 bases fitting TRBD1. The ends lost 3 bases at V and 4 bases at J; junction bases unmatched: 9. The CDR3 totals 16 residues. CDR1 and CDR2 from the germline V gene are LNHDA and SQIVND (reference sequence). This CDR3 reads CASSMETGVVNQPQHF. The DNA for the CDR3 is TGTGCCAGTAGTATGGAAACAGGGGTCGTGAATCAGCCCCAGCATTTT.

The J gene is TRBJ2-7, the V gene TRBV28, with 11 positions matching TRBD2. The V segment lost 3 bases and the J segment 3 bases; nucleotides outside the gene matches: 16. The CDR3 contains 19 residues. The germline V gene encodes CDR1 MDHEN and CDR2 SYDVKM. CDR3 in DNA: TGTGCCAGCAGTTTTGAGAGCAGAACCAAAGGGACTAGCGGCTACGAGCAGTACTTC. Amino acids: CASSFESRTKGTSGYEQYF.

The chain links TRBV5-1 to TRBJ2-7; no definite D call. This CDR3 comprises 14 residues. Deletions cut 0 bases from V and 5 bases from J, with 12 bases between. From germline, CDR1 is SGHRS and CDR2 YFSETQ. The CDR3 DNA sequence: TGCGCCAGCAGCTTGGCAGGCTTTTTGCACGAGCAGTACTTC. Protein product: CASSLAGFLHEQYF.

The chain employs TRBV2 and TRBJ1-5; no clear D. The germline V gene encodes CDR1 SNHLY and CDR2 FYNNEI. This CDR3 is built from 15 residues. The ends were cut back, 6 bases at V and 4 bases at J, with 16 bases in the middle. The CDR3 nucleotides read TGTGCCAGCAGCCCCCGGGGTTTTGGAAATCAGCCCCAGCATTTT. Its protein product is CASSPRGFGNQPQHF.

The chain joins TRBV9 to TRBJ2-3; no firm D call. The V end was cut by 3 bases, the J end by 4 bases, with 9 bases between. There are 13 residues in the CDR3. Germline V gives CDR1 SGDLS, CDR2 YYNGEE. The CDR3 DNA follows: TGTGCCAGCAGCGCCCTAAGCGCAGATACGCAGTATTTT. Encoded protein: CASSALSADTQYF.

The J gene is TRBJ2-5, the V gene TRBV2, with 8 bases lining up with TRBD2. This CDR3 has 15 amino acids. V was clipped by 2 bases and J by 2 bases; unmatched bases: 4. In germline, CDR1 is SNHLY, CDR2 FYNNEI. CDR3 nucleotide sequence: TGTGCCAGCAGTGAATACGGGGGGGGGCAAGAGACCCAGTACTTC. Translating gives CASSEYGGGQETQYF.

The rearrangement uses TRBV7-7 and TRBJ1-4; D is uncertain. CDR1 is SSHAT, CDR2 FNYEAQ, per germline (reference sequence). V shed 5 bases and J shed 3 bases, with 10 bases lying between them. The CDR3 spans 14 residues. CDR3 loop: CASSAGGSNEKLFF. Here the CDR3 DNA reads TGTGCCAGCAGCGCCGGAGGTTCTAATGAAAAACTGTTTTTT. The full variable domain, in which reference TRBV7-7 and TRBJ1-4 provide the parts outside the CDR3, is GAGVSQSPRYKVTKRGQDVTLRCDPISSHATLYWYQQALGQGPEFLTYFNYEAQPDKSGLPSDRFSAERPEGSISTLTIQRTEQRDSAMYRCASSAGGSNEKLFFGSGTQLSVL.

This clone was counted a single time. The chain employs TRBV30 and TRBJ2-3; TRBD2 matches 7 bases. Germline loops: CDR1 GTSNPN, CDR2 SVGIG (reference sequence). V dropped 1 base and J dropped 2; count of bases not matched to a gene: 6. The CDR3 sequence is 15 residues long. The CDR3, as DNA: TGTGCCTGGAGTGCGGCTAGCGGCTTCACAGATACGCAGTATTTT. The encoded protein is CAWSAASGFTDTQYF.

This clone appeared a single time. The same CDR3 also results from other DNA sequences found in this sample. The rearrangement joins TRBV5-1 to TRBJ2-7; D perhaps matches TRBD1 (5 bases). The CDR3 length is 13 residues. The germline gives CDR1 SGHRS, CDR2 YFSETQ. Trimming stripped 3 bases from V and 2 bases from J, with 9 bases between. The CDR3 region has the DNA TGCGCCAGCAGCTACGACAGCACCTACGAGCAGTACTTC. Protein sequence: CASSYDSTYEQYF.

The chain couples TRBV7-3 to TRBJ2-3; TRBD2 matches 9 bases. The germline V gene encodes CDR1 SGHTA and CDR2 FQGTGA. J gave up 2 bases and V 2 bases, and 8 bases lay outside the gene matches. This CDR3 is built from 17 residues. In nucleotides, the CDR3 is TGTGCCAGCAGCTTATGGCGCGCGGGGGGGTCCACAGATACGCAGTATTTT. This sequence encodes CASSLWRAGGSTDTQYF.

The chain joins TRBV7-9 to TRBJ2-5, with 9 bases identical to TRBD1. TRBJ2-7 matches the DNA end more closely, so the J call is doubtful. The CDR3 sequence is 17 residues long. Germline assignment: CDR1 SEHNR and CDR2 FQNEAQ (reference sequence). CDR3 in amino acids: CASSLPLDRGKSYEQYF. The CDR3 coding sequence is TGTGCCAGCAGCTTACCCTTGGACAGGGGTAAGTCCTACGAGCAGTACTTC.

The rearrangement links TRBV9 to TRBJ2-1; 7 nucleotides match TRBD1. The CDR3 is 15 amino acids. Germline V lookup: CDR1 SGDLS, CDR2 YYNGEE. Losses at the gene ends were 0 bases for V and 4 bases for J; bases not matched to a gene: 4. In DNA form, the CDR3 reads TGTGCCAGCAGCGTAGCCGGGACAGAATACAATGAGCAGTTCTTC. This encodes CASSVAGTEYNEQFF.

The chain has TRBV18 and TRBJ2-5, with 7 nucleotides matching TRBD2. The J call could be wrong; TRBJ2-7 is a better fit for the DNA end. CDR1 and CDR2 from the germline V gene are KGHSH and LQKENI. This CDR3 is built from 14 residues. The DNA of the CDR3 is TGTGCCAGCTCACCGAGGACTAGTCCTTACGAGCAGTACTTC. Translation: CASSPRTSPYEQYF.

This clone showed up just a few times. The J gene is TRBJ1-1, the V gene TRBV27, with 7 bases matching TRBD1. Germline-derived CDR1 and CDR2 are MNHEY and SMNVEV (reference sequence). V shed 3 bases and J 4 bases; nucleotides not matched to a gene: 5. The length of the CDR3 is 14 residues. CDR3 protein: CASSFDRAGTEAFF. The CDR3 region has the DNA TGTGCCAGCAGTTTTGACAGGGCTGGCACTGAAGCTTTCTTT.

This clone was seen a handful of times. The chain carries TRBV7-9 and TRBJ2-3; maybe TRBD1 (5 bases). The germline V and J ends were trimmed by 1 base and 3 bases, with 8 bases remaining between them. CDR1 is SEHNR and CDR2 is FQNEAQ in the germline V gene (reference sequence). The CDR3 is 14 residues long. CDR3: CASSLGTGTDTQYF. The CDR3 nucleotides read TGTGCCAGCAGCTTAGGAACAGGAACAGATACGCAGTATTTT.

A remark on this clone: The germline gene is not matched at one end of the junction; a read error may be the cause. This chain connects TRBV6-5 to TRBJ2-7; 8 bases are a match to TRBD1. Germline values: CDR1 MNHEY, CDR2 SVGAGI. The CDR3 runs to 16 residues. The CDR3 loop is CASSYGVGTGDYEQHF. DNA for the CDR3: TGTGCCAGCAGTTACGGGGTAGGGACAGGTGACTACGAGCAGCACTTC.

V is TRBV6-4 and J is TRBJ2-1; TRBD2 is a possible D gene (6 bases). The CDR3 extends over 15 amino acids. Germline CDR1 MRHNA, CDR2 SNTAGT. V lost 6 bases to trimming and J lost 0 bases, with 12 bases between them. The CDR3 here is CASSPSASSYNEQFF. The CDR3 nucleotides read TGTGCCAGCAGCCCTAGCGCAAGCTCCTACAATGAGCAGTTCTTC.

In this sample, this clone turned up a few times. The chain carries TRBV10-1 and TRBJ1-1; TRBD1 matches at 7 bases. Germline V CDR1 and CDR2: WNHNN, SYGVQD (reference sequence). The junction had 11 bases not matched to a gene; V was cut back by 9 bases and J by 4 bases. This CDR3 contains 14 residues. CDR3 protein: CASQFDRDSTEAFF. The DNA of the CDR3 is TGCGCCAGTCAATTCGACAGGGACAGCACTGAAGCTTTCTTT.

This chain links TRBV9 with TRBJ1-2; TRBD1 might be the D (5 bases). Germline lookup yields CDR1 SGDLS and CDR2 YYNGEE. The CDR3 is 17 amino acids. V dropped 1 base and J dropped 2 bases, with 18 bases sitting between them. CDR3 sequence: CASSVTPGPPLNYGYTF. The DNA of the CDR3 is TGTGCCAGCAGCGTAACCCCAGGGCCACCCTTGAACTATGGCTACACCTTC.

This clone has a single count. The J gene is TRBJ1-2, the V gene TRBV29-1; D remains unclear. CDR1 SQVTM and CDR2 ANQGSEA come from the germline V gene. V dropped 4 bases and J dropped 4 bases, with 10 bases sitting between them. The CDR3 consists of 12 residues. Here the CDR3 reads CSVGPQAYGYTF. In DNA form, the CDR3 reads TGCAGCGTTGGACCGCAGGCCTATGGCTACACCTTC.

The rearrangement uses TRBV28 and TRBJ1-1, with D possibly being TRBD1 (5 bases). Germline lookup yields CDR1 MDHEN and CDR2 SYDVKM. CDR3 length equals 15 residues. Trimming stripped 6 bases from V and 6 bases from J, with 20 bases between. In DNA, the CDR3 is TGTGCCAGCAGCCACCCGAGTGGGGGGTACTCTGAAGCTTTCTTT. Its translation is CASSHPSGGYSEAFF.

This clone has a single count. The V and J genes are TRBV27 and TRBJ1-5, with 9 bases identical to TRBD1. The V gene end was trimmed by 5 bases and the J gene end by 9 bases; junction bases not matched to a gene: 17. The CDR3 is 17 residues long. The V gene's germline CDR1 is MNHEY and CDR2 SMNVEV (reference sequence). The CDR3 here is CASSIRQGVMSHLPQHF. DNA for the CDR3: TGTGCCAGCAGTATACGACAGGGGGTAATGTCCCATCTGCCCCAGCATTTT.

This chain uses TRBV5-1 with TRBJ1-5; D is unresolved. CDR1 SGHRS and CDR2 YFSETQ come from the germline V gene. This CDR3 region has 13 residues. Trimming cost V 2 bases and J 2 bases, with 5 bases left between them. The CDR3 DNA is TGCGCCAGCAGCTTCGTAGGCAATCAGCCCCAGCATTTT. Protein sequence: CASSFVGNQPQHF. Together with reference TRBV5-1 and TRBJ1-5, the CDR3 gives the full variable domain: KAGVTQTPRYLIKTRGQQVTLSCSPISGHRSVSWYQQTPGQGLQFLFEYFSETQRNKGNFPGRFSGRQFSNSRSEMNVSTLELGDSALYLCASSFVGNQPQHFGDGTRLSIL.

V is TRBV7-8 and J is TRBJ1-4, with 9 bases that match TRBD1. The V segment lost 5 bases and the J segment 3 bases; nucleotides outside the gene matches: 4. The CDR3 loop spans 15 amino acids. Germline V gene sequence: CDR1 SGHVS, CDR2 FQNEAQ. The CDR3 here is CASSRDRVANEKLFF. DNA for the CDR3: TGTGCCAGCAGCCGGGACAGGGTGGCTAATGAAAAACTGTTTTTT. The whole variable domain, filled in from reference TRBV7-8 and TRBJ1-4, reads GAGVSQSPRYKVAKRGQDVALRCDPISGHVSLFWYQQALGQGPEFLTYFQNEAQLDKSGLPSDRFFAERPEGSVSTLKIQRTQQEDSAVYLCASSRDRVANEKLFFGSGTQLSVL.

This clone was seen only a few times. The J gene is TRBJ2-1, the V gene TRBV18; the match to TRBD1 covers 8 bases. The germline gives CDR1 KGHSH, CDR2 LQKENI. With 6 bases clipped from V and 4 bases from J, the junction kept 8 bases outside the gene matches. The CDR3 extends over 15 amino acids. The CDR3 coding sequence is TGTGCCAGCTCCTACCGACAGGGGCAATACAATGAGCAGTTCTTC. It is translated as CASSYRQGQYNEQFF.

In regard to this clone: Relative to the germline gene, one junction end is altered; a read error may explain this. CDR3: CSSSLALGGLSYGYTF. The CDR3 bases are TGTTCCAGCAGCTTAGCCCTTGGGGGCCTGTCCTATGGCTACACCTTC. The V and J genes are TRBV7-9 and TRBJ1-2, with D possibly being TRBD1 (6 bases). In germline, CDR1 is SEHNR, CDR2 FQNEAQ (reference sequence). The CDR3 consists of 16 residues.

The V call is TRBV5-4, the J call TRBJ2-7; TRBD1 might be the D (5 bases). Germline CDR1 and CDR2: SGHNT and YYREEE (reference sequence). The CDR3 covers 14 residues. V lost 1 base and J lost 3, with 11 bases in between. The CDR3 region is CASSLIDRNYEQYF. The CDR3 nucleotides read TGTGCCAGCAGCTTGATTGACAGAAACTACGAGCAGTACTTC.

The chain is built from TRBV7-6 and TRBJ2-7, with 8 bases identical to TRBD1. CDR1 and CDR2 from the germline V gene are SGHVS and FNYEAQ. This CDR3 has 19 residues. Unmatched junction bases numbered 17, after V lost 2 bases and J lost 2 bases. The chain's CDR3 is CASSLSSTAQTGGTYEQYF. DNA of the CDR3: TGTGCCAGCAGCTTATCCTCAACCGCCCAAACAGGGGGAACCTACGAGCAGTACTTC.

This clone was picked up one time. This chain joins TRBV5-5 and TRBJ1-1; a possible D gene is TRBD1 (6 bases). CDR3 length equals 17 residues. Trimming took 0 bases from V and 0 from J, leaving 15 bases between them. Germline V CDR1 and CDR2: SGHKS, YYEKEE (reference sequence). CDR3 region: CASSLGAGGGLNTEAFF. CDR3 bases: TGTGCCAGCAGCTTGGGCGCTGGGGGCGGTTTGAACACTGAAGCTTTCTTT.

The chain has TRBV6-4 and TRBJ2-6, with D unresolved. The ends were cut back, 3 bases at V and 0 bases at J, with 6 bases in the middle. This CDR3 spans 15 amino acids. The germline CDR1 and CDR2 sequences are MRHNA and SNTAGT. The CDR3: CASSETGSGANVLTF. The CDR3 region has the DNA TGTGCCAGCAGTGAAACCGGCTCTGGGGCCAACGTCCTGACTTTC.